The sequence of this T cell receptor (beta chain) was determined in a study of regulatory T cells in long-lasting Graves disease. V was pared by 4 bases and J by 14 bases, with 22 bases between. CDR1 is SGDLS, CDR2 YYNGEE, per germline. The CDR3 has 15 residues. This clonotype was picked up many times. The sample's time point: newly diagnosed GD, antithyroid drugs for less than 3 months. TCR sequences were obtained from RNA taken from PBMCs. TCR beta libraries were built with iRepertoire HTBI primers and Arm-PCR of CDR3 regions. TCRdb fed the multiplex PCR reads into MiXCR, producing one record per CDR3 protein. The sample lists over 450,000 distinct CDR3 sequences, about 12% occurring once. The data were also submitted as part of a second study, on T cells in Graves' hyperthyroidism and ophthalmopathy.

Source: peripheral blood mononuclear cells (PBMCs), taken at new diagnosis, from a patient treated with antithyroid drugs. This clonotype was obtained from a woman in her twenties or thirties with Graves disease. The chain carries TRBV9 and TRBJ1-6; no reliable D call. The CDR3 DNA reads TGTGCCAGCAGCCCCGGGCCGGTCCCCCGGGCGTCCCTCCACTTT. Protein product: CASSPGPVPRASLHF.